The text below deals with one T cell receptor (beta chain). Its antigen is still unknown. No much larger clonotype is one base removed from it; base qualities were not supplied. The data belong to a study of CD4 T cell repertoires in COVID-19 (dated by TCRdb to the early 2020s). For context, the study as a whole: For cross-reactivity analysis, CFSE-low cells were expanded with IL-2 for under 11 days, then relabeled and restimulated with spike proteins from other coronaviruses. Naturally processed CD4+ T cell responses to SARS-CoV-2 spike and nucleoprotein were characterized in COVID-19-recovered individuals, and clonal composition was assessed by TCR Vbeta sequencing. TCR Vbeta repertoire analysis of SARS-CoV-2-reactive T cells was conducted at the subset level in a few recovered individuals.

V lost 6 bases and J lost 7 bases, and the count of bases not matched to a germline gene is 10. Spanning cysteine to phenylalanine, the CDR3 consists of 15 amino acids. The retained sequence is limited to the CDR3, 45 bases, with the frame set at the first base. In the germline V gene (reference sequence), CDR1 corresponds to LNHDA and CDR2 to SQIVND. The library was prepared using the immunoSEQ multiplex PCR assay. The paper's processing steps were these. The Chao-Jaccard similarity index and counts of shared clonotypes were used to quantify repertoire overlap between subsets. The table comes from immuneACCESS by way of TCRdb, which keeps in-frame sequences with V and J called. Part of the clones is missing from these tables; in studies checked, under half for an unresolved V gene and the rest for unknown reasons. V, J and clone size reflect that table, while D and trimming were determined from the DNA. The sample data list some 71,000 clones, and under 90% of these were observed just once. The top ten hold over 0.45% of the sample.

On the study overall, not on this receptor specifically: Between about 6.5 and 28% of SARS-CoV-2 clonotypes were also found in SARS-CoV and/or HKU1 spike-stimulated secondary cultures, consistent with cross-reactivity. Two or all three memory subsets shared several of the most expanded SARS-CoV-2-reactive clonotypes, which suggests intraclonal diversification.

The sample's time point, from its label and the paper: sample from a COVID-19-recovered individual after infection. Donors were patients who had recovered from mild-to-severe COVID-19. Memory T cell samples that were not cultured were sequenced immediately after ex vivo isolation. CD4+ total memory, central memory, effector memory and circulating T follicular helper cells were isolated from peripheral blood mononuclear cells. The source was CD4+ T cells from peripheral blood, collected after recovery from COVID-19. The V and J genes are TRBV19 and TRBJ1-5; the junction holds 9 bases that match TRBD1. This sequence was found in a human donor who had COVID-19. The DNA sequence is as follows: TGTGCCAGTAGCTCCGAGGGACAGGGTAGGCAGCCCCAGCATTTT. The translation is CASSSEGQGRQPQHF.